This T cell receptor (beta chain) was retrieved from a study of shared clonotypes between healthy human individuals. Study results and caveats: Estimated richness was generally greater in naive than memory subsets. Some clonotypes were shared by all four sorted-subset donors, while others were not shared. The non-shared ones had lower generation probabilities than the shared ones. Shared across several donors were roughly 4.7% of the naive CD4 clonotypes.

As regards this clone: The target antigen is unknown.

This table comes from immunoSEQ multiplex PCR, and its TCRdb copy is limited to in-frame clones, with some not included. This table holds around 550,000 clones, approximately 95% found once. CD8 cells classed as naive were CD45RO-negative and positively selected for CCR7, excluding terminally differentiated effector memory CD45RA+ cells. The study drew its donors from healthy HIV-negative adults without recent acute infections or vaccinations. The CDR3 loop spans 20 amino acids. CDR1 is SGHVS and CDR2 is FQNEAQ in the germline V gene. V shed 0 bases and J shed 3 bases, with 27 bases lying between them.

The material sequenced was naive CD8+ T cells sorted from blood. This receptor was obtained from a woman in her twenties or thirties in good health. V and J are TRBV7-8 and TRBJ2-7; possible D gene TRBD2, 6 bases. The CDR3, as DNA: TGTGCCAGCAGCTTAGCGGGGGGATCTGGGTCTAGGCCGAGGGACTACGAGCAGTACTTC. Its protein is CASSLAGGSGSRPRDYEQYF.